This TCR beta chain was found in a study of blood T cells in healthy people across ages. The study, taken as a whole, reports: Strongly correlated with naive T cell percentage was TCR beta diversity.

Trimming left V 6 bases short and J 8 bases short, with 10 bases between. CDR3 length: 11 residues. This clonotype was counted only a few times. Its target is unknown. Researchers report isolating at least 6.5 million PBMCs per sample. For the second PCR, which ran for about 6 to 11 cycles, a sample-barcoded 5' primer and a J-beta primer mix were used. Each CDR3 protein is one row after TCRdb ran MiXCR on the 5' RACE reads. The sample gives about 1.6 million distinct CDR3 sequences, about 35% of which show up once; about 10% is in the top ten. Material for sequencing was blood. The clonotype originates from a woman in her 30s in good health. The chain recombines TRBV12-3 or TRBV12-4 with TRBJ1-2; no clear D. The CDR3 nucleotides read TGTGCCAGCAGCGTGCGGCGAGGCTACACCTTC. This codes for CASSVRRGYTF.